A selection of T cell receptor beta chains follows, all from one sample in a study of beta chain features in type 1 diabetes. TCRdb's copy holds only in-frame clones and misses some; the assay was immunoSEQ multiplex PCR. The sample includes just over 600,000 clones, about 16% of them seen just once. The specimen sequenced was naive CD4+ T cells from blood. The source is a man aged 18 to 30 in good health. Each CDR3 is given with its conserved first and last residue. Each record gives: J gene, D gene, clone size, V gene, CDR3 protein, CDR3 DNA. A D gene is named only where the DNA matches it firmly. Size is omitted from some rows. Given values are once, few, many or a class for expanded clones.

TRBJ2-3 TRBD1 few TRBV2 CARTTGGTDTQYF TGTGCCAGGACCACAGGGGGCACAGATACGCAGTATTTT
TRBJ2-2 . few TRBV12-5 CASGLVPGSTGELFF TGTGCTAGTGGTTTGGTACCAGGCAGCACCGGGGAGCTGTTTTTT
TRBJ2-5 TRBD2 . TRBV14 CASSQGLGLAVETQYF TGTGCCAGCAGCCAAGGCCTGGGACTAGCGGTAGAGACCCAGTACTTC
TRBJ2-2 . few TRBV9 CASSAGTPGTGELFF TGTGCCAGCAGCGCCGGGACGCCGGGCACCGGGGAGCTGTTTTTT
TRBJ1-5 . few TRBV30 CAWESGNNQPQHF TGTGCCTGGGAGTCAGGGAATAATCAGCCCCAGCATTTT
TRBJ1-2 TRBD1 . TRBV9 CASSKPGQNYGYTF TGTGCCAGCAGTAAACCGGGACAGAACTATGGCTACACCTTC
TRBJ2-7 TRBD1 . TRBV19 CASSRGQTYEQYF TGTGCCAGTAGTAGGGGACAGACCTACGAGCAGTACTTC
TRBJ1-2 . . TRBV7-3 CASSLRRNYGYTF TGTGCCAGCAGCTTACGGCGGAACTATGGCTACACCTTC
TRBJ1-2 TRBD1 . TRBV4-1 CASSHDRDVFRGYTF TGCGCCAGCAGCCACGACAGGGACGTTTTTCGAGGCTACACCTTC
TRBJ2-7 . few TRBV10-3 CAISDPPTGGYEQYF TGTGCCATCAGTGATCCCCCTACCGGGGGCTACGAGCAGTACTTC
TRBJ1-2 . . TRBV29-1 CSVVAGEAKIYGYTF TGCAGCGTTGTGGCTGGGGAAGCCAAAATCTATGGCTACACCTTC
TRBJ1-1 TRBD1 . TRBV10-3 CAISDRAGTEAFF TGTGCCATCTCAGACAGGGCGGGGACTGAAGCTTTCTTT
TRBJ2-7 . . TRBV20-1 CSAIRAYEQYF TGCAGTGCCATCAGGGCGTACGAGCAGTACTTC
TRBJ1-3 . few TRBV2 CASRGTASGNTIYF TGTGCCAGCAGGGGGACGGCCTCTGGAAACACCATATATTTT
TRBJ2-3 TRBD2 . TRBV11-2 CASSLVTSGALDTQYF TGTGCCAGCAGCTTAGTGACTAGCGGAGCATTAGATACGCAGTATTTT
TRBJ1-2 . . TRBV4-2 CASSPDSLSNYGYTF TGTGCCAGCAGCCCAGACAGCCTATCTAACTATGGCTACACCTTC